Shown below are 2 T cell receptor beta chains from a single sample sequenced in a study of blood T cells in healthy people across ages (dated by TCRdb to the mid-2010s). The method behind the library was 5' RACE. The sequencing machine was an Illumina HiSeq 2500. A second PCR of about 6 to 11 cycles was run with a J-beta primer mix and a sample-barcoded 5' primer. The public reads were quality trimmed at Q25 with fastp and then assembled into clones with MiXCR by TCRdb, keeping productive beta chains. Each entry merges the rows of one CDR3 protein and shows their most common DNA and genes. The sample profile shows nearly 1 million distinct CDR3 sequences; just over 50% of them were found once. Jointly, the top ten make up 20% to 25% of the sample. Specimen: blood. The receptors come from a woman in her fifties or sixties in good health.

CDR3 sequence (DNA): TGCAGCGTTCCCCGGACAGATAGCACAGATACGCAGTATTTT. This encodes CSVPRTDSTDTQYF. The rearrangement links TRBV29-1 to TRBJ2-3, with D possibly being TRBD1 (6 bases). V was pared by 5 bases and J by 0 bases, with 12 bases between. Germline values: CDR1 SQVTM, CDR2 ANQGSEA. The CDR3 spans 14 residues.

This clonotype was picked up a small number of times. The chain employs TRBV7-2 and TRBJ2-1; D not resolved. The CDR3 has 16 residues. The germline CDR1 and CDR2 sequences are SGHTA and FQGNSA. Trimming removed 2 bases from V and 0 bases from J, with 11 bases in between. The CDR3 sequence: CASSLTFGNSYNEQFF. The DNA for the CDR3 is TGTGCCAGCAGCTTAACATTCGGAAACTCCTACAATGAGCAGTTCTTC.